This T cell receptor (beta chain) was captured by sequencing in a study of cytomegalovirus exposure and HLA in healthy donors. Researchers ran the PCR with 60 Vbeta and 13 Jbeta primers. The repertoire was sequenced with immunoSEQ multiplex PCR; TCRdb's copy has only in-frame clones and lacks some. The sample carries about 76,000 clones, approximately 79% recorded once. The V gene's germline CDR1 is MNHEY and CDR2 SMNVEV (reference sequence). The CDR3 runs to 13 residues. The V end was cut by 4 bases, the J end by 4 bases, with 8 bases between. Each of the donors was a healthy bone marrow donor. The specimen was PBMCs. The clonotype originates from a man under 40 in good health and CMV-seronegative. The V and J genes are TRBV27 and TRBJ1-3; no clear D gene. As DNA, the CDR3 is TGTGCCAGCAGTTCGGGATCGGGAAACACCATATATTTT. Translation: CASSSGSGNTIYF.